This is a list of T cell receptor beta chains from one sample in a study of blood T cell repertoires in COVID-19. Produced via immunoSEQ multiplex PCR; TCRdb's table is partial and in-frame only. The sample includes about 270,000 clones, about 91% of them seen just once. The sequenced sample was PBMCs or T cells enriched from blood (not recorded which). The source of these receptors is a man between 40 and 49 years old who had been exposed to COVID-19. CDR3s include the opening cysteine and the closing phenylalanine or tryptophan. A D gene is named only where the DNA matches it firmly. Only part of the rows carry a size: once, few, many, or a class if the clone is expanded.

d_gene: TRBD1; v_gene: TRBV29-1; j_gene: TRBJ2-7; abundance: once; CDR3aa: CSAQGQFVYEQYF; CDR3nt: TGCAGTGCCCAGGGACAGTTCGTATACGAGCAGTACTTC
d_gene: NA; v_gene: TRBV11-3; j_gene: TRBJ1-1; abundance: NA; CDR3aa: CASSLLTGPNTEAFF; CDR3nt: TGTGCCAGCAGCTTATTAACAGGGCCGAACACTGAAGCTTTCTTT
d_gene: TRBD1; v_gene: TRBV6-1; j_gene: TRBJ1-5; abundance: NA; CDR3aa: CASSAWTGSSSNQPQHF; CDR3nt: TGTGCCAGCAGTGCCTGGACAGGATCTTCGAGCAATCAGCCCCAGCATTTT
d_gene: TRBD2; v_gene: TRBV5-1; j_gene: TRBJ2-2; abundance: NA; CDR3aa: CASSLLAGTNTGELFF; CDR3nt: TGCGCCAGCAGCCTGCTAGCGGGGACGAACACCGGGGAGCTGTTTTTT
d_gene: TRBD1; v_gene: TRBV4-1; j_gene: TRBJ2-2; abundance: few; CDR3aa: CASSRYMQGGRTLNTGELFF; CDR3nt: TGCGCCAGCAGCCGATATATGCAAGGGGGCAGAACCCTCAACACCGGGGAGCTGTTTTTT
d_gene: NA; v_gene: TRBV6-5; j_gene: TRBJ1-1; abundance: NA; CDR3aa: CASSFGQHTEAFF; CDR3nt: TGTGCCAGCAGTTTCGGACAGCACACTGAAGCTTTCTTT
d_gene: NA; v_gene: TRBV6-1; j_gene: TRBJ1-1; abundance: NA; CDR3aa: CASSEAEAAIKAFF; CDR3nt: TGTGCCAGCAGTGAAGCGGAGGCAGCGATTAAAGCTTTCTTT
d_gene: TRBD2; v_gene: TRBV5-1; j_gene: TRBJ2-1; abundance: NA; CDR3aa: CASSLTSGRSNEQFF; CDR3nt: TGCGCCAGCAGCTTAACTAGCGGGAGATCCAATGAGCAGTTCTTC
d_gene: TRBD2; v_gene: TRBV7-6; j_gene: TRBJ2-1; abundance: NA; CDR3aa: CASSLGRTSGKKRSYNEQFF; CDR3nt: TGTGCCAGCAGCTTAGGTCGGACTAGCGGGAAAAAGCGTTCCTACAATGAGCAGTTCTTC
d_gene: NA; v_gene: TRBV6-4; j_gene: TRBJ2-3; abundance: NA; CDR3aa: CASSVSQSTDTQYF; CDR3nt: TGTGCCAGCAGTGTTAGCCAGAGCACAGATACGCAGTATTTT
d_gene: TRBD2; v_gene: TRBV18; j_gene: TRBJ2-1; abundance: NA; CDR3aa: CASSPGPLAETYNEQFF; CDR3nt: TGTGCCAGCTCACCGGGGCCACTAGCGGAAACATACAATGAGCAGTTCTTC
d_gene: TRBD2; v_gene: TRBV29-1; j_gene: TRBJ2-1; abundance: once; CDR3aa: CSVGPAGGDEQFF; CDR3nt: TGCAGCGTTGGTCCAGCGGGAGGAGATGAGCAGTTCTTC
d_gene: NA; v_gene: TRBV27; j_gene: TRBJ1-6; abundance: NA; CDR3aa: CASRDSSYNSPLHF; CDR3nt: TGTGCCAGCAGGGACAGCTCCTATAATTCACCCCTCCACTTT
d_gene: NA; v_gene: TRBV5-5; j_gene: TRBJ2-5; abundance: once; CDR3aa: CASTLPGEETQYF; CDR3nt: TGTGCCAGCACACTCCCCGGGGAAGAGACCCAGTACTTC
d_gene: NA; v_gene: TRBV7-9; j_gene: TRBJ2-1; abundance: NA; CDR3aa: CASSLLEGGEQFF; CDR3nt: TGTGCCAGCAGCTTACTCGAGGGCGGTGAGCAGTTCTTC
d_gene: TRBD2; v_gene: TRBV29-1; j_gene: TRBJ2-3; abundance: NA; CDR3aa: CSVGRDRRLAGGPVDTQYF; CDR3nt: TGCAGCGTTGGACGGGACAGAAGACTAGCGGGAGGCCCAGTGGATACGCAGTATTTT